The rows below give T cell receptor beta chains drawn from one sample of a study of cytomegalovirus exposure and HLA in healthy donors. TCRdb's table, derived via immunoSEQ multiplex PCR, lists solely in-frame clones and lacks some. In the table there are fewer than 250,000 clones, 83% of which are singletons. Sequencing input: PBMCs. The receptors shown here come from a girl aged 5 to 17 in good health and CMV-seronegative. The CDR3 runs from the conserved cysteine through the conserved F or W. The D gene is left open where the match is weak. Not all rows give a size; the values are once, few, many and, for expanded clones, a class.

V: TRBV19
D: TRBD2
size: NA
J: TRBJ2-7
CDR3: CASSMVKAGGPHEQYF
DNA: TGTGCCAGTAGTATGGTCAAAGCGGGAGGGCCCCACGAGCAGTACTTC

V: TRBV5-1
D: TRBD1
size: NA
J: TRBJ2-5
CDR3: CASSLLTGGPQETQYF
DNA: TGCGCCAGCAGCTTACTGACAGGGGGACCGCAAGAGACCCAGTACTTC

V: TRBV6-6
D: TRBD2
size: NA
J: TRBJ2-7
CDR3: CASSRPGTSVYEQYF
DNA: TGTGCCAGCAGCCGGCCGGGGACTAGTGTCTACGAGCAGTACTTC

V: TRBV7-7
D: NA
size: NA
J: TRBJ2-7
CDR3: CASSLKAGLAQYF
DNA: TGTGCCAGCAGCTTAAAGGCGGGGTTGGCGCAGTACTTC

V: TRBV7-3
D: NA
size: NA
J: TRBJ1-1
CDR3: CASSLGSVTEAFF
DNA: TGTGCCAGCAGCTTAGGCAGCGTAACTGAAGCTTTCTTT

V: TRBV7-2
D: TRBD1
size: NA
J: TRBJ2-1
CDR3: CASSSRDSAYNEQFF
DNA: TGTGCCAGCAGCTCCCGGGACAGCGCCTACAATGAGCAGTTCTTC

V: TRBV7-9
D: TRBD1
size: NA
J: TRBJ1-1
CDR3: CASSSTPRTGRTNTEAFF
DNA: TGTGCCAGCAGCTCAACCCCTAGGACAGGACGGACGAACACTGAAGCTTTCTTT

V: TRBV11-1
D: TRBD2
size: once
J: TRBJ2-7
CDR3: CASSLGTSGNSYEQYF
DNA: TGTGCCAGCAGCTTGGGTACTAGCGGGAATAGCTACGAGCAGTACTTC

V: TRBV15
D: TRBD1
size: NA
J: TRBJ2-7
CDR3: CATSSRTGATYEQYF
DNA: TGTGCCACCAGCAGTAGGACAGGAGCAACCTACGAGCAGTACTTC

V: TRBV7-9
D: NA
size: NA
J: TRBJ1-1
CDR3: CASSLGTNTFF
DNA: TGTGCCAGCAGCTTAGGGACAAACACTTTCTTT

V: TRBV7-9
D: NA
size: once
J: TRBJ2-2
CDR3: CASDTGLGTGELFF
DNA: TGTGCCAGCGACACAGGGTTGGGCACCGGGGAGCTGTTTTTT

V: TRBV5-4
D: TRBD2
size: NA
J: TRBJ2-1
CDR3: CASSLTSGSYNEQFF
DNA: TGTGCCAGCAGCTTGACTAGCGGCTCCTACAATGAGCAGTTCTTC

V: TRBV11-2
D: NA
size: NA
J: TRBJ2-3
CDR3: CASSLSAGVGTDTQYF
DNA: TGTGCCAGCAGCTTATCTGCAGGGGTTGGCACAGATACGCAGTATTTT

V: TRBV28
D: TRBD1
size: NA
J: TRBJ1-3
CDR3: CASSPHRGQFGNTIYF
DNA: TGTGCCAGCAGTCCTCACAGGGGGCAATTTGGAAACACCATATATTTT

V: TRBV25-1
D: TRBD1
size: NA
J: TRBJ1-4
CDR3: CASSWRTGEKLFF
DNA: TGTGCCAGCAGTTGGAGGACAGGTGAAAAACTGTTTTTT

V: TRBV11-2
D: NA
size: NA
J: TRBJ1-2
CDR3: CASSLGWRSPNPEGYTF
DNA: TGTGCCAGCAGCTTAGGGTGGAGGAGTCCCAATCCAGAAGGCTACACCTTC